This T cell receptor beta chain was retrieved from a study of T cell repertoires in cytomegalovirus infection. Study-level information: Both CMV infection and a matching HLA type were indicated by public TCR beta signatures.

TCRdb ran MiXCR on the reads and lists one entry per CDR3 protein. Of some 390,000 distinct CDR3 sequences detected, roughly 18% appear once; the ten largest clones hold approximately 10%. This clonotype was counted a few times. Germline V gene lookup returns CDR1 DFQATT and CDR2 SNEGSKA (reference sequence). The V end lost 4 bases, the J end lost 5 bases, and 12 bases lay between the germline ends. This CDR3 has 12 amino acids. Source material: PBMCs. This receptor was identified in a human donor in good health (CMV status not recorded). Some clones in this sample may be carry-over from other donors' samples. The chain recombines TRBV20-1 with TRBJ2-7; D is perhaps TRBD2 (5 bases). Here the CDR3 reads CSATRRPHEQYF. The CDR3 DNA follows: TGCAGTGCTACCAGGAGGCCCCACGAGCAGTACTTC.